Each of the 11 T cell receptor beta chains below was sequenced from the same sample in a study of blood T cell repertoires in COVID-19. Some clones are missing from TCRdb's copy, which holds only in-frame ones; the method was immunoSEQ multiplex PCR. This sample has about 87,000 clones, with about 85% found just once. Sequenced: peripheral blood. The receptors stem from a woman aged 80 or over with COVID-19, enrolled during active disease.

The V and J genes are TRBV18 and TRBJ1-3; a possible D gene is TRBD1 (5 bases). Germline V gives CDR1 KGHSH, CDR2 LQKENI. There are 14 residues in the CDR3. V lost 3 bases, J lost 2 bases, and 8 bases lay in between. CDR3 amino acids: CASSPQGPGNTIYF. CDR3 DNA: TGTGCCAGCTCACCCCAGGGCCCTGGAAACACCATATATTTT.

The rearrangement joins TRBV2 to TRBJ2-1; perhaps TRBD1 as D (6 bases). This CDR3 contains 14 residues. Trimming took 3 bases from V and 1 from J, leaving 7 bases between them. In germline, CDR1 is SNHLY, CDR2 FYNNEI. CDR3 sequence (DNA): TGTGCCAGCAGTGAGGACAGATCCTACAATGAGCAGTTCTTC. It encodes CASSEDRSYNEQFF.

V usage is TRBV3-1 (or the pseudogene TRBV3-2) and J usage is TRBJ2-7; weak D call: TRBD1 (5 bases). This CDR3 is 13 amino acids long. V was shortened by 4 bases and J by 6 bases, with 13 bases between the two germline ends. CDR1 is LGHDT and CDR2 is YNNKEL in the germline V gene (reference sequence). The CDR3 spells CASSRLRATEQYF. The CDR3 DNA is TGTGCCAGCAGCCGCCTCAGGGCTACCGAGCAGTACTTC.

The DNA for the CDR3 is TGTGCCAGCTCACCACTTGCCGGGACAGACACTGAAGCTTTCTTT. Translated: CASSPLAGTDTEAFF. The V and J genes are TRBV18 and TRBJ1-1, with 7 bases that match TRBD1. The CDR3 extends over 15 amino acids. CDR1 KGHSH and CDR2 LQKENI come from the germline V gene. Trimming at V came to 1 base and at J to 3 bases, leaving 5 bases not matched to a gene.

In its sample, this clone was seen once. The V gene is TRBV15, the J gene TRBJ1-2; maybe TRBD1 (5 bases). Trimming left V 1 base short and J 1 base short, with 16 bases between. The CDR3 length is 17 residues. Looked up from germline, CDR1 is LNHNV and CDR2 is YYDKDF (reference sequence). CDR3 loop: CATSRAGAGPFNYGYTF. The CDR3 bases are TGTGCCACCAGCAGAGCTGGGGCAGGACCCTTTAACTATGGCTACACCTTC.

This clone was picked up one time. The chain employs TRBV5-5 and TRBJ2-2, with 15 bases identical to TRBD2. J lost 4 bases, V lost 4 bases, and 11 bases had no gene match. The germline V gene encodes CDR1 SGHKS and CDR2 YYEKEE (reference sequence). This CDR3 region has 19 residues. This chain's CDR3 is CASSTGTSGRPRGTGELFF. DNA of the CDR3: TGTGCCAGCAGCACCGGGACTAGCGGGAGGCCAAGGGGCACCGGGGAGCTGTTTTTT.

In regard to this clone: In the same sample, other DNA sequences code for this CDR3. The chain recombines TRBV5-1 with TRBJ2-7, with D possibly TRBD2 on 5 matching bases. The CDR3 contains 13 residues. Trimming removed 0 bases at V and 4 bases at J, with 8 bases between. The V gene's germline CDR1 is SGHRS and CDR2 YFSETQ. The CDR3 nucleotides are TGCGCCAGCAGCTTGGTTCCGGGGTACGAGCAGTACTTC. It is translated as CASSLVPGYEQYF. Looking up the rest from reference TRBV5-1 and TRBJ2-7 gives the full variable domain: KAGVTQTPRYLIKTRGQQVTLSCSPISGHRSVSWYQQTPGQGLQFLFEYFSETQRNKGNFPGRFSGRQFSNSRSEMNVSTLELGDSALYLCASSLVPGYEQYFGPGTRLTVT.

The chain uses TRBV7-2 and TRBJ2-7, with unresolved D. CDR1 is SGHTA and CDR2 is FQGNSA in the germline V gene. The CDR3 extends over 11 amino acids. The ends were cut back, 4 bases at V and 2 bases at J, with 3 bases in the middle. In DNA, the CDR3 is TGTGCCAGCAGCTCCGCCTACGAGCAGTACTTC. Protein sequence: CASSSAYEQYF. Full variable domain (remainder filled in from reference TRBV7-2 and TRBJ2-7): GAGVSQSPSNKVTEKGKDVELRCDPISGHTALYWYRQSLGQGLEFLIYFQGNSAPDKSGLPSDRFSAERTGGSVSTLTIQRTQQEDSAVYLCASSSAYEQYFGPGTRLTVT.

The CDR3, as DNA: TGTGCCAGCAGATGGGACTACAGCTCCTACGAGCAGTACTTC. This gives the protein CASRWDYSSYEQYF. This sequence joins TRBV5-4 and TRBJ2-7; 7 bases fit TRBD2. CDR3 length: 14 residues. Germline loops: CDR1 SGHNT, CDR2 YYREEE (reference sequence). The V segment lost 5 bases and the J segment 0 bases; nucleotides outside the gene matches: 5.

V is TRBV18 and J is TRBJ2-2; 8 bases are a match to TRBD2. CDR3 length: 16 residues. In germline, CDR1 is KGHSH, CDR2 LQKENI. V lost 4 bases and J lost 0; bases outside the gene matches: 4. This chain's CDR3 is CASSRAGATNTGELFF. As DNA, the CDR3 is TGTGCCAGCTCACGAGCGGGGGCCACGAACACCGGGGAGCTGTTTTTT.

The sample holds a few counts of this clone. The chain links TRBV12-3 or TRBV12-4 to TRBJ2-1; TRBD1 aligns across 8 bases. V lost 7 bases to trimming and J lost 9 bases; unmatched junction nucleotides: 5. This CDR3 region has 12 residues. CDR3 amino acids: CASTQGAGEQFF. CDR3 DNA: TGTGCCAGCACCCAGGGGGCCGGTGAGCAGTTCTTC.